These 8 T cell receptor beta chains were all obtained from the same sample, sequenced in a study of Ad26.COV2.S vaccination and SARS-CoV-2 variants. TCRdb's table, derived via immunoSEQ multiplex PCR, lists solely in-frame clones and lacks some. This table has hundreds of thousands of clones, about 88% appearing once. As to treatment: around 19 received Ad26.COV2.S at low or high dose, single or two shots; roughly five received placebo; per-sample allocation not given. At day 63 after the first vaccine or placebo injection, samples were drawn. Sequenced material: peripheral blood, taken in a trial of Ad26.COV2.S vaccine versus placebo. These receptors came from a person between 18 and 59 years old who received the Ad26.COV2.S COVID-19 vaccine or a placebo.

J is TRBJ2-2 and V is TRBV7-3; D is ambiguous. Deletions cut 3 bases from V and 0 bases from J, with 8 bases between. Germline V gene lookup returns CDR1 SGHTA and CDR2 FQGTGA. The CDR3 length is 15 residues. CDR3: CASSFGPPNTGELFF. DNA of the CDR3: TGTGCCAGCAGCTTTGGACCGCCGAACACCGGGGAGCTGTTTTTT.

This clone is a singleton in its sample. V usage is TRBV19 and J usage is TRBJ1-5; maybe TRBD1 (6 bases). Looked up from germline, CDR1 is LNHDA and CDR2 is SQIVND (reference sequence). The V end was cut by 6 bases, the J end by 7 bases, with 19 bases between. The CDR3 has 15 amino acids. CDR3 loop: CASSAGTPFNQPQHF. The CDR3 region has the DNA TGTGCCAGTAGCGCTGGGACACCGTTTAACCAGCCCCAGCATTTT.

Comment on this clone: The DNA is omitted, as the CDR3 cannot be located on it reliably, and the CDR3 follows TCRdb's listing. The V call is TRBV28, the J call TRBJ1-1. The CDR3 totals 12 residues, both ends included. CDR1 is MDHEN, CDR2 SYDVKM, per germline. CDR3 region: CASSLWAGGAFF.

V is TRBV7-3 and J is TRBJ2-7; possibly TRBD1 for D (6 bases). The CDR3 is made up of 14 amino acids. Trimming stripped 5 bases from V and 3 bases from J, with 14 bases between. Per germline, CDR1 SGHTA and CDR2 FQGTGA. CDR3 nucleotides: TGTGCCAGCAGCCCGACAGGAAAAAGCTACGAGCAGTACTTC. The encoded protein is CASSPTGKSYEQYF.

This clone has only a few counts. V gene TRBV5-6 combines with J gene TRBJ2-1, with 7 bases aligning to TRBD2. With V trimmed by 3 bases and J by 4 bases, 7 bases remained unmatched. There are 15 residues in the CDR3. CDR1 SGHDT and CDR2 YYEEEE come from the germline V gene. The CDR3 is CASSYRTGGYNEQFF. The CDR3 coding sequence is TGTGCCAGCAGCTACCGGACGGGGGGTTACAATGAGCAGTTCTTC.

This clone was seen a single time. The rearrangement joins TRBV7-2 to TRBJ2-7, with 8 bases matching TRBD1. V was clipped by 5 bases and J by 0 bases; unmatched bases: 3. The length of the CDR3 is 14 residues. CDR1 and CDR2 from the germline V gene are SGHTA and FQGNSA. The CDR3 nucleotides are TGTGCCAGCAGCCCGGGACAGGCCTCCTACGAGCAGTACTTC. This codes for CASSPGQASYEQYF.

Of note for this clone: A read error is possible here, since a much larger clone lies one base away. Other nucleotide sequences in the sample specify the same CDR3. V usage is TRBV30 and J usage is TRBJ2-7; TRBD1 is a possible D gene (6 bases). The germline V gene encodes CDR1 GTSNPN and CDR2 SVGIG (reference sequence). This CDR3 spans 14 amino acids. The CDR3 reads CAWSTWTAPYEQYF. CDR3 nucleotide sequence: TGTGCCTGGAGTACTTGGACAGCCCCCTACGAGCAGTACTTT.

The gene calls are TRBV3-1 (or the pseudogene TRBV3-2) and TRBJ2-7; D may be TRBD2 (6 bases). Per germline, CDR1 LGHDT and CDR2 YNNKEL (reference sequence). Trimming removed 3 bases from V and 4 bases from J, with 13 bases in between. The CDR3 is 14 residues long. The CDR3 reads CASSHSGTVYEQYF. In nucleotides, the CDR3 is TGTGCCAGCAGCCATTCCGGGACTGTGTACGAGCAGTACTTC.